Shown below are 10 T cell receptor beta chains from a single sample sequenced in a study of blood T cell repertoires in COVID-19. Assay used: immunoSEQ multiplex PCR; TCRdb lists only in-frame clones, some missing. The table includes some 150,000 clones, approximately 84% detected once. The material sequenced was peripheral blood. The receptor set was obtained from a human donor in a cohort sampled during active COVID-19.

In its sample, this clone was seen once. The rearrangement joins TRBV5-4 to TRBJ2-7, with 7 bases that match TRBD2. CDR3 length equals 15 residues. Trimming removed 4 bases from V and 3 bases from J; junction bases left unmatched: 10. Germline V gene lookup returns CDR1 SGHNT and CDR2 YYREEE (reference sequence). CDR3 bases: TGTGCCAGCAGCCCGCCGGGCCGGGGGGACTACGAGCAGTACTTC. Translation: CASSPPGRGDYEQYF.

The chain is built from TRBV9 and TRBJ2-5; 7 bases fit TRBD2. Trimming cost V 0 bases and J 9 bases; bases outside gene matches: 11. The CDR3 has 15 amino acids. In germline, CDR1 is SGDLS, CDR2 YYNGEE. DNA for the CDR3: TGTGCCAGCAGCGTAGTTGGTAGCGGGCCCCAGGCCCAGTACTTC. Translation gives CASSVVGSGPQAQYF.

The chain recombines TRBV2 with TRBJ2-2; TRBD2 aligns across 7 bases. Trimming cost V 7 bases and J 8 bases; bases outside gene matches: 10. The germline CDR1 and CDR2 sequences are SNHLY and FYNNEI. CDR3 size: 14 residues. The DNA of the CDR3 is TGTGCCAGCACGTTAAGGGAGGGTGAAGGGGAGCTGTTTTTT. Protein: CASTLREGEGELFF. The full variable domain, rest sourced from reference TRBV2 and TRBJ2-2, is EPEVTQTPSHQVTQMGQEVILRCVPISNHLYFYWYRQILGQKVEFLVSFYNNEISEKSEIFDDQFSVERPDGSNFTLKIRSTKLEDSAMYFCASTLREGEGELFFGEGSRLTVL.

The CDR3 region has the DNA TGTGCCAGCAGCGCAATAGCGGGGGGGCTATACAATGAGCAGTTCTTC. Encoded protein: CASSAIAGGLYNEQFF. The gene calls are TRBV7-3 and TRBJ2-1; 11 positions agree with TRBD2. V gave up 5 bases and J gave up 4 bases; unmatched junction bases: 7. This CDR3 has 16 residues. The germline CDR1 and CDR2 sequences are SGHTA and FQGTGA.

This clone was picked up many times. The chain joins TRBV6-4 to TRBJ2-1; 11 bases align to TRBD2. Germline V gives CDR1 MRHNA, CDR2 SNTAGT. The CDR3 has 15 amino acids. Losses at the gene ends were 4 bases for V and 5 bases for J; bases not matched to a gene: 4. CDR3: CASSVLAGANNEQFF. The CDR3 nucleotides are TGTGCCAGCAGTGTACTAGCGGGGGCCAACAATGAGCAGTTCTTC.

V is TRBV9 and J is TRBJ2-1; D not certain. The CDR3 covers 12 residues. V dropped 10 bases and J dropped 1 base, with 9 bases sitting between them. The germline V gene has CDR1 SGDLS and CDR2 YYNGEE. DNA for the CDR3: TGTGCCCTTTACGGTTCCTACAATGAGCAGTTCTTC. Protein sequence: CALYGSYNEQFF.

The chain's CDR3 is CASRAGEGNEQFF. The DNA of the CDR3 is TGCGCCAGCAGAGCGGGGGAAGGCAATGAGCAGTTCTTC. This rearrangement joins TRBV5-1 to TRBJ2-1; TRBD2 matches 8 bases. The CDR3 covers 13 residues. With V trimmed by 5 bases and J by 6 bases, 4 bases remained unmatched. From germline, CDR1 is SGHRS and CDR2 YFSETQ.

The CDR3 DNA is TGTGCCAGCAGCAGCCAGGGGGCCCAGCAAGAGACCCAGTACTTC. This gives the protein CASSSQGAQQETQYF. This chain uses TRBV11-2 with TRBJ2-5, with 8 positions matching TRBD1. This CDR3 spans 15 amino acids. Germline V lookup: CDR1 SGHAT, CDR2 FQNNGV. The junction had 7 bases not matched to a gene; V was cut back by 5 bases and J by 2 bases.

V and J are TRBV19 and TRBJ1-5, with D perhaps TRBD1 (5 bases). Trimming shortened V by 8 bases and J by 2 bases, and 13 bases separated the two germline ends. This CDR3 spans 14 amino acids. Per germline, CDR1 LNHDA and CDR2 SQIVND (reference sequence). DNA for the CDR3: TGTGCCAGTCTACCAGGGCATGGCAATCAGCCCCAGCATTTT. Its protein product is CASLPGHGNQPQHF.

The chain employs TRBV10-3 and TRBJ1-4; the match to TRBD1 covers 8 bases. After removal of 6 bases from V and 3 bases from J, the junction contained 3 bases not matched to a gene. There are 14 residues in the CDR3. Germline V gives CDR1 ENHRY, CDR2 SYGVKD. DNA of the CDR3: TGTGCCATCAGAGACAGGGGTTCTAATGAAAAACTGTTTTTT. Encoded protein: CAIRDRGSNEKLFF.